This TCR beta chain was observed in a study of shared clonotypes between healthy human individuals. Measured with immunoSEQ multiplex PCR; TCRdb has only the in-frame clones, and not every one. The sample records about 380,000 clones, roughly 96% being singletons. The CDR3 runs to 17 residues. After removal of 0 bases from V and 0 bases from J, the junction contained 6 bases not matched to a gene. Germline CDR1 and CDR2: SGHRS and YFSETQ. V usage is TRBV5-1 and J usage is TRBJ2-1, with TRBD2 matching over 7 bases. The source is a man aged 25 to 40 in good health. The sample consisted of memory CD8+ T cells sorted from blood. The sample's subset: CD45RO+ cells pooled with CCR7-negative TemRA cells. Here the CDR3 reads CASSLEWGGSSYNEQFF. CDR3 sequence (DNA): TGCGCCAGCAGCTTGGAATGGGGCGGGAGCTCCTACAATGAGCAGTTCTTC.